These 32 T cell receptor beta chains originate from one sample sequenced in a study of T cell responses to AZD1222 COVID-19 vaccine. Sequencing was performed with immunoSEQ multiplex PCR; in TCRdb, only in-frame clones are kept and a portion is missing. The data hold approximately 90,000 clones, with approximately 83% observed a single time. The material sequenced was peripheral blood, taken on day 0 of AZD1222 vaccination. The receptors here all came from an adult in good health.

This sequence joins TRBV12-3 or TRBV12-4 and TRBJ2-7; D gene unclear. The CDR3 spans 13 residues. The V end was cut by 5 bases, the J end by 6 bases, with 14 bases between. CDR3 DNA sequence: TGTGCCAGCAGTCCCCGCGTGTTAGGCGAGCAGTACTTC. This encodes CASSPRVLGEQYF.

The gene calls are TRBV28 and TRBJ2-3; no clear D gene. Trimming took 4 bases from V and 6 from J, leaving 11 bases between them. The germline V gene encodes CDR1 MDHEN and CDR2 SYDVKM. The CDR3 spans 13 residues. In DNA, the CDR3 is TGTGCCAGCAGTTCCCCTACCCCGGATACGCAGTATTTT. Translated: CASSSPTPDTQYF.

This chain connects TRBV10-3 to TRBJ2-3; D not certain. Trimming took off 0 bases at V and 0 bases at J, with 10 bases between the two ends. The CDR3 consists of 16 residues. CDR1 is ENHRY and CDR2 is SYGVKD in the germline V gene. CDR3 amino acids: CAISESITASTDTQYF. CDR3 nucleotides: TGTGCCATCAGTGAGTCAATTACCGCTAGCACAGATACGCAGTATTTT.

The CDR3 DNA reads as TGTGCCAGCAGCCCGCGGTCCGGCAATCAGCCCCAGCATTTT. This codes for CASSPRSGNQPQHF. The chain employs TRBV7-2 and TRBJ1-5, with D unresolved. The CDR3 is 14 residues long. CDR1 and CDR2 (germline): SGHTA, FQGNSA. The ends were cut back, 5 bases at V and 2 bases at J, with 10 bases in the middle.

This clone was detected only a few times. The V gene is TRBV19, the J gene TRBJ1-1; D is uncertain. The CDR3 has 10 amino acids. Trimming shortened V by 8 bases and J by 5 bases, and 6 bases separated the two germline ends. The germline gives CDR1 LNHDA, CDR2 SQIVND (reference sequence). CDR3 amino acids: CASSSTEAFF. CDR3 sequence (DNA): TGTGCCAGTTCTTCGACTGAAGCTTTCTTT.

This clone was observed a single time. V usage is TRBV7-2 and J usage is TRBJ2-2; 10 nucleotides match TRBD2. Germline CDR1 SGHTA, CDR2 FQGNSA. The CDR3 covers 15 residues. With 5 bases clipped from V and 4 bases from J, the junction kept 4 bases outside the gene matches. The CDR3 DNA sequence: TGTGCCAGCAGCATGGGACTAGCGAGCACCGGGGAGCTGTTTTTT. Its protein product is CASSMGLASTGELFF.

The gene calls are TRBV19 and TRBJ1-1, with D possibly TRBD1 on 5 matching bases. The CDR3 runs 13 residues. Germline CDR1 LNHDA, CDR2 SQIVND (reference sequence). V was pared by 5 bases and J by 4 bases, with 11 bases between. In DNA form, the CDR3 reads TGTGCCAGTAGTGCGGCAAGGGGCACTGAAGCTTTCTTT. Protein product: CASSAARGTEAFF. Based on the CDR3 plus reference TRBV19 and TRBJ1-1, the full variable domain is DGGITQSPKYLFRKEGQNVTLSCEQNLNHDAMYWYRQDPGQGLRLIYYSQIVNDFQKGDIAEGYSVSREKKESFPLTVTSAQKNPTAFYLCASSAARGTEAFFGQGTRLTVV.

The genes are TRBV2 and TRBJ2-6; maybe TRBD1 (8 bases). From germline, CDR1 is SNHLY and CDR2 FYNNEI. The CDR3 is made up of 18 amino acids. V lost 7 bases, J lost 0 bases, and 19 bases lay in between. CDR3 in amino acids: CASTTNRGGSSGANVLTF. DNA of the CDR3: TGTGCCAGCACCACAAACAGGGGGGGTTCCTCTGGGGCCAACGTCCTGACTTTC.

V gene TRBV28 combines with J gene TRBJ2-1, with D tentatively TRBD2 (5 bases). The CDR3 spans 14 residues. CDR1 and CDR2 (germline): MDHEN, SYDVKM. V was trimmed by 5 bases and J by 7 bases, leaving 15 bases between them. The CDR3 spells CASSRDLGLNEQFF. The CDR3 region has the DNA TGTGCCAGCAGTCGGGATCTTGGATTGAATGAGCAGTTCTTC.

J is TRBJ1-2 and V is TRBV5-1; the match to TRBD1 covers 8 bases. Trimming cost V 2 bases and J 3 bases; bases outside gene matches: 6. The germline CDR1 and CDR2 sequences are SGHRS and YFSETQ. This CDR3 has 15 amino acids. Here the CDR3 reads CASSLGGQAHYGYTF. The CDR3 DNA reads TGCGCCAGCAGCTTAGGGGGACAGGCACACTATGGCTACACCTTC.

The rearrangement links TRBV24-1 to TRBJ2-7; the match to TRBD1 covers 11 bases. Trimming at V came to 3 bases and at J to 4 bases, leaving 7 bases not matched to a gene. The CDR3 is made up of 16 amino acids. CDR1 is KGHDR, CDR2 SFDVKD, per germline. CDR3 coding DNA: TGTGCCACCAGTGATACACGGACAGGGGGCGAATACGAGCAGTACTTC. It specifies CATSDTRTGGEYEQYF.

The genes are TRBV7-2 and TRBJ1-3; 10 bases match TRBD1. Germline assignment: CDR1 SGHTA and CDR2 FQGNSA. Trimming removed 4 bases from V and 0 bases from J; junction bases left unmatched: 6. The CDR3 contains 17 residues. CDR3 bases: TGTGCCAGCAGCTCCGGGACAGGGGCCCTCTCTGGAAACACCATATATTTT. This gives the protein CASSSGTGALSGNTIYF.

CDR3 in DNA: TGTGCCAGCAGCCCAGGACTGAAACTGTTTTTT. It yields the protein CASSPGLKLFF. This rearrangement joins TRBV7-2 to TRBJ1-4, with unresolved D. The length of the CDR3 is 11 residues. Trimming stripped 5 bases from V and 11 bases from J, with 9 bases between. CDR1 and CDR2 (germline): SGHTA, FQGNSA. The complete variable domain, with remaining parts taken from reference TRBV7-2 and TRBJ1-4, reads GAGVSQSPSNKVTEKGKDVELRCDPISGHTALYWYRQSLGQGLEFLIYFQGNSAPDKSGLPSDRFSAERTGGSVSTLTIQRTQQEDSAVYLCASSPGLKLFFGSGTQLSVL.

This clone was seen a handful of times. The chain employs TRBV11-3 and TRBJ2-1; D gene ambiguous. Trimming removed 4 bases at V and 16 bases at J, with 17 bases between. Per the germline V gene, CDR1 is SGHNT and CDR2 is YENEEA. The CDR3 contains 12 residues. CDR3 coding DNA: TGTGCCAGCAGCTCTTCGACTGGGGTCCATTTCTTC. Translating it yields CASSSSTGVHFF.

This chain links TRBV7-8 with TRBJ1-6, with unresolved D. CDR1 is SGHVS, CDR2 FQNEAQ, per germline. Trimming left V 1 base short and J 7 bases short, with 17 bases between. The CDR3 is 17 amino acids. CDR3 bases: TGTGCCAGCAGCTTAGGACCCGATTTCCAGCCAAATTCACCCCTCCACTTT. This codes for CASSLGPDFQPNSPLHF.

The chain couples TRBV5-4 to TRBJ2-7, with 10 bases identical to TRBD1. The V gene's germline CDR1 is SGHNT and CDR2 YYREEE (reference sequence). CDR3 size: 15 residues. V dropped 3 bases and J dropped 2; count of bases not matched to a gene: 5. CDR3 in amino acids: CASSYGQGGTYEQYF. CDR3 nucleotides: TGTGCCAGCAGCTACGGACAGGGGGGTACCTACGAGCAGTACTTC.

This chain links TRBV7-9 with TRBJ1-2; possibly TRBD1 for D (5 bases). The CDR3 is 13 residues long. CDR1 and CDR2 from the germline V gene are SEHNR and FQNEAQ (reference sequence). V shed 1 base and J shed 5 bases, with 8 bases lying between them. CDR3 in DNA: TGTGCCAGCAGCTTAGGACAGAAATATGGCTACACCTTC. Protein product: CASSLGQKYGYTF.

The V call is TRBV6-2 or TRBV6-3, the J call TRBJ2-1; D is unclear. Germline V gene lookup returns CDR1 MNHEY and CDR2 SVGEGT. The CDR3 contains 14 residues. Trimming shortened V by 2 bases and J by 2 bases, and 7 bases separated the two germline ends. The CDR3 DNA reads TGTGCCAGCAGTTACCGCGGACCCTACAATGAGCAGTTCTTC. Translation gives CASSYRGPYNEQFF.

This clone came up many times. CDR3 sequence: CASSWAGGGNEQYF. The CDR3 DNA sequence: TGTGCCAGCAGCTGGGCGGGAGGGGGAAACGAGCAGTACTTC. This chain uses TRBV5-4 with TRBJ2-7; TRBD2 aligns across 9 bases. The germline V gene has CDR1 SGHNT and CDR2 YYREEE (reference sequence). The CDR3 length is 14 residues. J was trimmed by 5 bases and V by 3 bases; bases with no gene match: 6.

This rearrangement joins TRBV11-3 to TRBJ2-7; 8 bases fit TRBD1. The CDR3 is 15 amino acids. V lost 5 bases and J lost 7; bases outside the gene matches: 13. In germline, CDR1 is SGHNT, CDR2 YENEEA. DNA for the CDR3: TGTGCCAGCAGCCTAATGACAGGGGCGGTTTCAGAGCAGTACTTC. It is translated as CASSLMTGAVSEQYF.

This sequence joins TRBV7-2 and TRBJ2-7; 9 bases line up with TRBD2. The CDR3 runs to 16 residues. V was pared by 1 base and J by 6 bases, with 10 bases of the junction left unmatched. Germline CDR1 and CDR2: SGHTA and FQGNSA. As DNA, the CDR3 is TGTGCCAGCAGCTTAGATAGACTGGCGGGAGGGGGCGAGCAGTACTTC. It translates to CASSLDRLAGGGEQYF.

CDR3 nucleotide sequence: TGTGCCAGCAGTTACGCGGAATCCTATGGCTACACCTTC. This codes for CASSYAESYGYTF. This chain uses TRBV6-5 with TRBJ1-2; D not certain. Trimming took 2 bases from V and 4 from J, leaving 8 bases between them. Germline lookup yields CDR1 MNHEY and CDR2 SVGAGI. This CDR3 is built from 13 residues.

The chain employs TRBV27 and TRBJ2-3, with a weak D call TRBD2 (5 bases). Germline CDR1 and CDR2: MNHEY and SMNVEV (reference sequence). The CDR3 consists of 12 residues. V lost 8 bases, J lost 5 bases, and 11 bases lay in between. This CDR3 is CASLSRGDTQYF. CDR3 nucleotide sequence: TGTGCCAGCCTCTCACGGGGAGATACGCAGTATTTT.

The CDR3 bases are TGCGCCAGCAGCTTGTCCCCAGCTAGCGGAGTTTACTCCTACGAGCAGTACTTC. Residues: CASSLSPASGVYSYEQYF. V and J are TRBV5-1 and TRBJ2-7, with TRBD2 matching over 7 bases. In germline, CDR1 is SGHRS, CDR2 YFSETQ. The J segment lost 0 bases and the V segment lost 1 base, leaving 13 bases of the junction unmatched. The CDR3 totals 18 residues.

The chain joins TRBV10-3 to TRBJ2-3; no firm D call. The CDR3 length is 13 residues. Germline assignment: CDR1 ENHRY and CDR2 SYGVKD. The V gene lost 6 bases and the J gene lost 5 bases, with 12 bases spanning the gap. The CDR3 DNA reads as TGTGCCATCAGCCAAGGAGATGGAGATACGCAGTATTTT. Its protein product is CAISQGDGDTQYF.

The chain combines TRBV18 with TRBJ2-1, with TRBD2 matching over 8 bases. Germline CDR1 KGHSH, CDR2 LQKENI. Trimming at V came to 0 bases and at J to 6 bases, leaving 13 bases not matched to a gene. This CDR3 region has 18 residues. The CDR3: CASSPPPGLAGFANEQFF. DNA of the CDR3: TGTGCCAGCTCACCACCTCCTGGACTAGCCGGCTTCGCCAATGAGCAGTTCTTC. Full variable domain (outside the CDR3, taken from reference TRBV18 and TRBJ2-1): NAGVMQNPRHLVRRRGQEARLRCSPMKGHSHVYWYRQLPEEGLKFMVYLQKENIIDESGMPKERFSAEFPKEGPSILRIQQVVRGDSAAYFCASSPPPGLAGFANEQFFGPGTRLTVL.

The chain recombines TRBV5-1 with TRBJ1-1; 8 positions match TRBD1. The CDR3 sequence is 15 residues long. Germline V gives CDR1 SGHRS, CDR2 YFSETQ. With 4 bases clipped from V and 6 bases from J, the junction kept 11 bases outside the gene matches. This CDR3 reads CASSSPDRDLAEAFF. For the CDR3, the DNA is TGCGCCAGCAGCAGCCCGGACAGGGATCTTGCTGAAGCTTTCTTT.

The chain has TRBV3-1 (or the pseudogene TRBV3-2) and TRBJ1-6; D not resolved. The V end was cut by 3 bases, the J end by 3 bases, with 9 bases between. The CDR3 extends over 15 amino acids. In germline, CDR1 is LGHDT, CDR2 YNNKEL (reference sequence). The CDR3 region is CASSHGSYYNSPLHF. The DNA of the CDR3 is TGTGCCAGCAGCCATGGCAGTTACTATAATTCACCCCTCCACTTT.

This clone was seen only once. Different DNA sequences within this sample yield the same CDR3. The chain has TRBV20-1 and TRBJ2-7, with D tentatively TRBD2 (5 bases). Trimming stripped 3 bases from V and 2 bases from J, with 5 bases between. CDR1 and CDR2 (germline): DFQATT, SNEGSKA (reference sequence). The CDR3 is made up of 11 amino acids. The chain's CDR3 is CSARTTYEQYF. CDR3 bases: TGCAGTGCTAGGACTACCTACGAGCAGTACTTC.

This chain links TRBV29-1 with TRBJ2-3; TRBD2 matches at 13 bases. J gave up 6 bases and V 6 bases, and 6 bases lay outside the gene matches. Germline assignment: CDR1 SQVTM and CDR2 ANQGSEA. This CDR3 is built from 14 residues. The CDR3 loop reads CSVLGLAGVDTQYF. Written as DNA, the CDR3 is TGCAGCGTCCTCGGACTAGCGGGAGTGGATACGCAGTATTTT.

CDR3 DNA sequence: TGTGCCAGCAGCACCCGACAGGGGACTTTCCAAGAGACCCAGTACTTC. Translated: CASSTRQGTFQETQYF. The chain couples TRBV11-1 to TRBJ2-5; 8 positions match TRBD1. The CDR3 is made up of 16 amino acids. Germline CDR1 and CDR2: SGHAT and FQDESV (reference sequence). V lost 5 bases to trimming and J lost 1 base; unmatched junction nucleotides: 9.

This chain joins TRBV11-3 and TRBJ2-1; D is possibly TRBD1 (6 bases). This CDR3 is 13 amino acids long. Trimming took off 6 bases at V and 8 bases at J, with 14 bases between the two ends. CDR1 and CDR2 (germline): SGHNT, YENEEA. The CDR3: CASRGALDDEQFF. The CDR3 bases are TGTGCCAGCAGGGGGGCACTCGACGATGAGCAGTTCTTC.